The rows below give T cell receptor beta chains drawn from one sample of a study of T cell repertoires in cytomegalovirus infection. TCRdb passed the reads through MiXCR, listing each CDR3 protein once. The sample consists of 310,000 or so distinct CDR3 sequences, roughly 25% of them appearing once. No antigen is known for these receptors. The source was cultured PBMCs, collected from culture after CMV antigen stimulation. The receptors stem from a human donor in good health (CMV status not recorded). Some clones in this sample may be carry-over from other donors' samples. Both conserved end residues are part of each CDR3. D genes are given only for firm matches. Clone size is stated in some rows and not others, as once, few, many or a class when expanded.

>16|TRBJ2-1|TRBV6-2/TRBV6-3|few|TRBD2
CASSLGLAPVYNEQFF
TGTGCCAGCAGTTTGGGACTAGCCCCAGTCTACAATGAGCAGTTCTTC
>15|TRBJ2-5|TRBV7-9|few|NA
CASSLPFWDEETQYF
TGTGCCAGCAGCCTCCCTTTCTGGGACGAAGAGACCCAGTACTTC
>16|TRBJ2-3|TRBV7-9|NA|NA
CASSLARGSFTDTQYF
TGTGCCAGCAGCTTGGCCAGGGGTTCTTTCACAGATACGCAGTATTTT
>15|TRBJ2-1|TRBV5-4|NA|TRBD1
CASSYGQGAYNEQFF
TGTGCCAGCAGCTACGGACAGGGCGCCTACAATGAGCAGTTCTTC
>15|TRBJ2-1|TRBV19|NA|NA
CASRDQGRAYNEQFF
TGTGCCAGTAGGGATCAGGGTAGGGCCTACAATGAGCAGTTCTTC
>15|TRBJ1-3|TRBV11-3|NA|NA
CASSKGAVSGNTIYF
TGTGCCAGCAGCAAAGGGGCCGTATCTGGAAACACCATATATTTT
>18|TRBJ2-3|TRBV11-2|NA|TRBD2
CASSHRRWTRADTDTQYF
TGTGCCAGCAGCCACAGACGGTGGACTAGGGCCGACACAGATACGCAGTATTTT
>15|TRBJ2-2|TRBV7-6|few|TRBD2
CASKALAGNTGELFF
TGTGCCAGCAAGGCACTAGCGGGAAACACCGGGGAGCTGTTTTTT
>14|TRBJ2-7|TRBV7-9|once|NA
CASSLGDGDYEQYF
TGTGCCAGCAGCTTAGGGGATGGAGACTACGAGCAGTACTTC
>15|TRBJ1-5|TRBV7-2|many|NA
CASSRGALSNQPQHF
TGTGCCAGCAGCCGAGGGGCGTTAAGCAATCAGCCCCAGCATTTT
>14|TRBJ2-1|TRBV7-9|NA|NA
CASSPRTVSIEQFF
TGTGCCAGCAGCCCTCGGACTGTTTCGATTGAGCAGTTCTTC
>10|TRBJ2-7|TRBV29-1|NA|NA
CSLDGHEQYF
TGCAGCTTGGACGGCCACGAGCAGTACTTC
>16|TRBJ1-1|TRBV24-1|NA|NA
CATSDLHGTLNTEAFF
TGTGCCACCAGTGATTTGCACGGGACACTGAACACTGAAGCTTTCTTT
>16|TRBJ2-6|TRBV10-3|NA|NA
CAIRGGEGAGANVLTF
TGTGCCATCAGAGGTGGTGAAGGGGCTGGGGCCAACGTCCTGACTTTC
>13|TRBJ1-1|TRBV12-3/TRBV12-4|NA|NA
CASRQGGGTEAFF
TGTGCCAGCAGACAGGGAGGGGGCACTGAAGCTTTCTTT
>14|TRBJ1-1|TRBV10-3|NA|NA
CAIRSSLGNTEAFF
TGTGCCATCAGAAGCAGCCTCGGGAACACTGAAGCTTTCTTT
>16|TRBJ2-1|TRBV20-1|many|TRBD2
CSARDLAGGLTNEQFF
TGCAGTGCTAGAGATCTGGCGGGAGGGCTTACAAATGAGCAGTTCTTC
>14|TRBJ2-7|TRBV5-4|NA|TRBD1
CASSVTGGGYEQYF
TGTGCCAGCAGCGTGACAGGGGGGGGATACGAGCAGTACTTC
>14|TRBJ1-1|TRBV5-1|many|NA
CASSLTGTHTEAFF
TGCGCCAGCAGCTTGACAGGGACCCACACTGAAGCTTTCTTT
>19|TRBJ2-3|TRBV4-3|NA|NA
CASSQDWGGGTLSTDTQYF
TGCGCCAGCAGCCAAGATTGGGGGGGCGGGACCCTTAGCACAGATACGCAGTATTTT
>14|TRBJ2-2|TRBV12-3/TRBV12-4|few|NA
CASTQGPYTGELFF
TGTGCCAGCACTCAGGGACCTTACACCGGGGAGCTGTTTTTT
>13|TRBJ2-1|TRBV12-3/TRBV12-4|few|NA
CASSSIAGGEQFF
TGTGCCAGCAGTTCCATCGCGGGCGGTGAGCAGTTCTTC
>13|TRBJ2-7|TRBV19|few|NA
CASSSGLAYEQYF
TGTGCCAGTAGTTCTGGCTTAGCCTACGAGCAGTACTTC
>15|TRBJ1-5|TRBV28|NA|TRBD1
CASTPGTGALQPQHF
TGTGCCAGCACCCCCGGGACAGGGGCGCTGCAGCCCCAGCATTTT
>16|TRBJ2-7|TRBV12-3/TRBV12-4|NA|TRBD1
CASSLAWTGKTYEQYF
TGTGCCAGCAGTTTAGCCTGGACAGGGAAGACCTACGAGCAGTACTTC
>13|TRBJ2-1|TRBV5-1|NA|NA
CASSSDVGNEQFF
TGCGCCAGCAGCTCGGATGTTGGCAATGAGCAGTTCTTC
>15|TRBJ2-7|TRBV11-2|few|TRBD2
CASSLLIAGINEQYF
TGTGCCAGCAGCTTACTAATAGCGGGAATCAACGAGCAGTACTTC
>14|TRBJ2-5|TRBV7-9|few|NA
CASTRRPLKETQYF
TGTGCCAGCACCAGACGGCCCCTGAAAGAGACCCAGTACTTC
>13|TRBJ1-2|TRBV28|once|NA
CASSRGRVYGYTF
TGTGCCAGCAGCCGGGGACGGGTCTATGGCTACACCTTC
>15|TRBJ2-3|TRBV4-3|few|NA
CASSQEGSAGQEQYF
TGCGCCAGCAGCCAAGAAGGAAGCGCGGGGCAGGAGCAGTATTTT
>16|TRBJ2-5|TRBV7-2|many|TRBD2
CASSPSLASGKETQYF
TGTGCCAGCAGCCCAAGTCTGGCTAGCGGTAAAGAGACCCAGTACTTC
>14|TRBJ2-1|TRBV6-2/TRBV6-3|many|NA
CASRPGGAYNEQFF
TGTGCCAGCCGCCCTGGCGGAGCCTACAATGAGCAGTTCTTC
>16|TRBJ2-3|TRBV29-1|NA|TRBD2
CSTSGTSGRRLDTQYF
TGCAGCACCTCCGGGACTAGCGGGAGAAGATTAGATACGCAGTATTTT
>11|TRBJ1-2|TRBV28|few|NA
CASTSVYGYTF
TGTGCCAGCACATCAGTCTATGGCTACACCTTC
>15|TRBJ2-1|TRBV11-2|few|NA
CASSQGNFFWDEQFF
TGTGCCAGCAGCCAAGGGAATTTCTTCTGGGATGAGCAGTTCTTC
>14|TRBJ2-1|TRBV12-3/TRBV12-4|many|NA
CASSFPPGATEQFF
TGTGCCAGCAGTTTCCCCCCCGGAGCCACTGAGCAGTTCTTC
>14|TRBJ1-2|TRBV10-3|NA|NA
CAIQGSSSSYGYTF
TGTGCCATCCAGGGTAGCAGCAGCTCTTATGGCTACACCTTC
>16|TRBJ1-2|TRBV7-3|many|TRBD1
CASSRSGTGSSDGYTF
TGTGCCAGCAGCAGATCCGGGACAGGGTCTTCAGATGGCTACACCTTC